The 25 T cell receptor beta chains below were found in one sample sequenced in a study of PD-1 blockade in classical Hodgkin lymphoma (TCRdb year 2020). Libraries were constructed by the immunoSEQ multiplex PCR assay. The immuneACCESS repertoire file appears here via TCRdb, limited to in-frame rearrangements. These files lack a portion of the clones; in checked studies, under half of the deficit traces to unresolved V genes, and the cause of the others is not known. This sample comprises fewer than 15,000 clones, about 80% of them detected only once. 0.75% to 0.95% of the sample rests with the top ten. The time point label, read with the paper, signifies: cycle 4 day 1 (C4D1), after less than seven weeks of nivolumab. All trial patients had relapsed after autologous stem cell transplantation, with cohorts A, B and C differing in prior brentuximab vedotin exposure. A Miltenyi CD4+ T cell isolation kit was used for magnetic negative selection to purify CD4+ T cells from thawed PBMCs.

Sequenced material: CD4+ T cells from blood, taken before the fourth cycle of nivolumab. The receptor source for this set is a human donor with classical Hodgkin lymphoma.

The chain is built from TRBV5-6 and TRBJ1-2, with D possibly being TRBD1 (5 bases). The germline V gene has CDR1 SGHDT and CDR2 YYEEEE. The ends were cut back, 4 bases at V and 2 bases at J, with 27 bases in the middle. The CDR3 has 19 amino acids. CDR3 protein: CASSPMATTGRAGNYGYTF. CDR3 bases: TGTGCCAGCAGCCCAATGGCTACCACGGGCAGGGCAGGGAACTATGGCTACACCTTC.

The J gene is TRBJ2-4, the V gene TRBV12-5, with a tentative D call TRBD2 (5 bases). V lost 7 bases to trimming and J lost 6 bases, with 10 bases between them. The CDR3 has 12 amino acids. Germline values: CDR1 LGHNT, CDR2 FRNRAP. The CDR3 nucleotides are TGTGCTAGTGCGACTACTGTAAACATTCAGTACTTC. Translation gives CASATTVNIQYF.

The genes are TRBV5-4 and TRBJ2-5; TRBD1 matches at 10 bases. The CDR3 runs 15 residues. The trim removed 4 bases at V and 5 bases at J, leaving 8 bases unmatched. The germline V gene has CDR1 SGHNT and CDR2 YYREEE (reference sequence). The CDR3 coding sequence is TGTGCCAGCAGCAAGACAGGGGGCGCCGGGGAGACCCAGTACTTC. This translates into CASSKTGGAGETQYF.

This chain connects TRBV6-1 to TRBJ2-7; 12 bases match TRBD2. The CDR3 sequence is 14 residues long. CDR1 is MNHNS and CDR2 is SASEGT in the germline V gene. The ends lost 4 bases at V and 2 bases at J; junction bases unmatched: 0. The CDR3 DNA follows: TGTGCCAGCAGTGCTAGCGGGGGGGCCTACGAGCAGTACTTC. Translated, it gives CASSASGGAYEQYF.

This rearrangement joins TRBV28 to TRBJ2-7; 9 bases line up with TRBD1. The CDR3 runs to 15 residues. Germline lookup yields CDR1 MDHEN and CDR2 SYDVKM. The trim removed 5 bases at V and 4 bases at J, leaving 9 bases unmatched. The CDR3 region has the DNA TGTGCCAGCAGTAGCACCGGGACAGGGTATTACGAGCAGTACTTC. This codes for CASSSTGTGYYEQYF.

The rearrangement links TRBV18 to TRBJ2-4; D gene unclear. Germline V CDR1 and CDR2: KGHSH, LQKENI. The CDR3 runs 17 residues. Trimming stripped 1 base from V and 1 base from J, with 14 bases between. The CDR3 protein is CASSPQFRMKAKNIQYF. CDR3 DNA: TGTGCCAGCTCACCACAATTCAGGATGAAGGCCAAAAACATTCAGTACTTC.

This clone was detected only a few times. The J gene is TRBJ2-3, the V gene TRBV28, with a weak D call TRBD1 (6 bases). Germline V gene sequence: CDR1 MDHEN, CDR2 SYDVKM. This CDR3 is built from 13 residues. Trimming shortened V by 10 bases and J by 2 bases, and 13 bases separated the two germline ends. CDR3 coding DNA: TGTGCCATCCTACAGGGACACACAGATACGCAGTATTTT. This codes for CAILQGHTDTQYF.

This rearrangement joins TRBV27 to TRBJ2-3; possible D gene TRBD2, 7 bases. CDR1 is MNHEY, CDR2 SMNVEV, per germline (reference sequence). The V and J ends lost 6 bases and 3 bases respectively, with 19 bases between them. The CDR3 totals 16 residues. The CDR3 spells CASSHGGGVRTDTQYF. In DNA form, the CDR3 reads TGTGCCAGCAGCCATGGCGGGGGCGTTAGGACAGATACGCAGTATTTT.

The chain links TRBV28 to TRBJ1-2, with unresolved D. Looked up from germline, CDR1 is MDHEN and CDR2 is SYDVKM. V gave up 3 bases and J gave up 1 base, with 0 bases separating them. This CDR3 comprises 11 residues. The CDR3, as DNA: TGTGCCAGCAGTTTTAACTATGGCTACACCTTC. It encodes CASSFNYGYTF.

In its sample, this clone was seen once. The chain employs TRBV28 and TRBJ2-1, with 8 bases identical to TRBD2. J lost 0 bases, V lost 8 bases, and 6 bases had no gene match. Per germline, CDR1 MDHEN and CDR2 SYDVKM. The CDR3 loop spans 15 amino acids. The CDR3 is CASHLAGSSYNEQFF. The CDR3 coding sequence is TGTGCCAGCCACCTAGCGGGTAGCTCCTACAATGAGCAGTTCTTC.

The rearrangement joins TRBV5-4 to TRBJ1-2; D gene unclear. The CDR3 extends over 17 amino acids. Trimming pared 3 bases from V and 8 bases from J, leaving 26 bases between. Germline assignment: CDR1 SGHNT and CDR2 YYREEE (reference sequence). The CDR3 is CASSSPATLLTARGYTF. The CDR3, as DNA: TGTGCCAGCAGCTCTCCCGCCACCCTTTTGACCGCTCGCGGCTACACCTTC. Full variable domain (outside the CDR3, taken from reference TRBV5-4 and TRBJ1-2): ETGVTQSPTHLIKTRGQQVTLRCSSQSGHNTVSWYQQALGQGPQFIFQYYREEENGRGNFPPRFSGLQFPNYSSELNVNALELDDSALYLCASSSPATLLTARGYTFGSGTRLTVV.

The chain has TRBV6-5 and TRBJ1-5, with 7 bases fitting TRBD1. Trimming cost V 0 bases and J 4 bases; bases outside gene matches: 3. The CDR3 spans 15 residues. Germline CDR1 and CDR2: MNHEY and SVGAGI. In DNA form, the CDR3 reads TGTGCCAGCAGTTACTCCCACAGGGGAAATCAGCCCCAGCATTTT. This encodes CASSYSHRGNQPQHF.

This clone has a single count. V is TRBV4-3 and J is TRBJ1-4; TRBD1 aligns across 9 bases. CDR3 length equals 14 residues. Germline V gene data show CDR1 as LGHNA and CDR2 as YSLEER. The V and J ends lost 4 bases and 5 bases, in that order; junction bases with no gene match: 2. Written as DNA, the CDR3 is TGCGCCAGCAGCCGGACAGGGGAAAATGAAAAACTGTTTTTT. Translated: CASSRTGENEKLFF.

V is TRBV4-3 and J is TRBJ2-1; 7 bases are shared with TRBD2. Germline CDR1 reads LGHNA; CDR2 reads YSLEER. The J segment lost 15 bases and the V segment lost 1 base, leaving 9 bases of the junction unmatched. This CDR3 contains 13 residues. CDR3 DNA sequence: TGCGCCAGCAGCCAAGCCCTCCGGGAGGACCCGTTCTTC. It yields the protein CASSQALREDPFF.

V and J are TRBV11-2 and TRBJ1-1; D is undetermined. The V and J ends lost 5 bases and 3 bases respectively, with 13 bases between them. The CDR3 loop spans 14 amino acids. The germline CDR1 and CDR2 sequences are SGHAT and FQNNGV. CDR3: CASSSRWRDTEAFF. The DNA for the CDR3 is TGTGCCAGCAGCAGTAGGTGGCGCGACACTGAAGCTTTCTTT.

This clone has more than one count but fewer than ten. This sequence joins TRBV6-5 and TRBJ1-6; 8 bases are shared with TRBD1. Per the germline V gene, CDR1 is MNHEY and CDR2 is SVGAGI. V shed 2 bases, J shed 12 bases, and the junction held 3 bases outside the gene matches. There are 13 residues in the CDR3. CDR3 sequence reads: CASSYGQGGPLHF. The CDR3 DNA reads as TGTGCCAGCAGTTACGGACAGGGAGGACCCCTCCACTTT.

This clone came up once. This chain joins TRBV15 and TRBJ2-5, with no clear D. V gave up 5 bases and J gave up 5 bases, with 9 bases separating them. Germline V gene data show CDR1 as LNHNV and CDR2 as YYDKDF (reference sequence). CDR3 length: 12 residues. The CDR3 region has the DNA TGTGCCACCAGCGGAGCATATGAGACCCAGTACTTC. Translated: CATSGAYETQYF.

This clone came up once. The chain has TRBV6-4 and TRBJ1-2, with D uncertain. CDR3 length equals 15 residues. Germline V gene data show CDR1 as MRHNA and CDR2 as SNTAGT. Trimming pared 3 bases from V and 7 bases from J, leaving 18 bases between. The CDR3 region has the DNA TGTGCCAGCAGTGATAGTCCCCTCGGGTGGAGTGGCTACACCTTC. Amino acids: CASSDSPLGWSGYTF.

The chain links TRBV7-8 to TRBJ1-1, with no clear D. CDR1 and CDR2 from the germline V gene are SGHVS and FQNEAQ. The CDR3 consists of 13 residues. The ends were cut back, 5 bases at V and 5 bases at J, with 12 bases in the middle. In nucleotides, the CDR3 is TGTGCCAGCAGCCGCAAAAGGGAAACTGAAGCTTTCTTT. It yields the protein CASSRKRETEAFF.

In DNA, the CDR3 is TGTGCCAGTAAAACAGGGAGCTCCTACAATGAGCAGTTCTTC. Encoded protein: CASKTGSSYNEQFF. This chain joins TRBV19 and TRBJ2-1; perhaps TRBD1 as D (6 bases). The CDR3 length is 14 residues. Germline V CDR1 and CDR2: LNHDA, SQIVND (reference sequence). Trimming stripped 7 bases from V and 0 bases from J, with 10 bases between.

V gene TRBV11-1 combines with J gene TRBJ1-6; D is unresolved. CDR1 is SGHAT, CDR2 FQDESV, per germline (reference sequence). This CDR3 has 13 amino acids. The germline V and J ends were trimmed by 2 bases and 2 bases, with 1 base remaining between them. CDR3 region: CASSLPYNSPLHF. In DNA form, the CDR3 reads TGTGCCAGCAGCTTACCCTATAATTCACCCCTCCACTTT.

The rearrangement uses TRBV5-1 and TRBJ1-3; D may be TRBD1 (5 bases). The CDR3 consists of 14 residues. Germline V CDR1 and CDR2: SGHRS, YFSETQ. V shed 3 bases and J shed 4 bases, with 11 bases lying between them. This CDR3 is CASSYTGPGNTIYF. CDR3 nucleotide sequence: TGCGCCAGCAGCTATACAGGACCCGGAAACACCATATATTTT.

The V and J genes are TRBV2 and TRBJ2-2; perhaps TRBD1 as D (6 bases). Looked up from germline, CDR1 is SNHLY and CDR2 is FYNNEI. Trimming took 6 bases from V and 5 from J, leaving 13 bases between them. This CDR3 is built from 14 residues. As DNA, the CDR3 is TGTGCCAGCAGGCGGGCAAGGGGGACCGGGGAGCTGTTTTTT. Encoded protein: CASRRARGTGELFF. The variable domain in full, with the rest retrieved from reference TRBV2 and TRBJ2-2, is EPEVTQTPSHQVTQMGQEVILRCVPISNHLYFYWYRQILGQKVEFLVSFYNNEISEKSEIFDDQFSVERPDGSNFTLKIRSTKLEDSAMYFCASRRARGTGELFFGEGSRLTVL.

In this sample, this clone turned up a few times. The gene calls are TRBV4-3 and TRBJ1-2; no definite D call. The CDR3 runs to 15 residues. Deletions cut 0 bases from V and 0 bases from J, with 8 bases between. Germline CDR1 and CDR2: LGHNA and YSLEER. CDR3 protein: CASSQEHRANYGYTF. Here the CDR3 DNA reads TGCGCCAGCAGCCAAGAGCATAGAGCTAACTATGGCTACACCTTC.

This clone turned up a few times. The CDR3 protein is CASSRGQGNTEAFF. CDR3 coding DNA: TGTGCCAGCAGCCGGGGACAGGGGAACACTGAAGCTTTCTTT. The chain employs TRBV7-9 and TRBJ1-1; 9 nucleotides line up with TRBD1. Germline V lookup: CDR1 SEHNR, CDR2 FQNEAQ (reference sequence). The CDR3 runs 14 residues. The trim removed 5 bases at V and 1 base at J, leaving 2 bases unmatched.